These 28 T cell receptor beta chains share one sample of origin, sequenced in a study of T cell responses to AZD1222 COVID-19 vaccine. Produced via immunoSEQ multiplex PCR; TCRdb's table is partial and in-frame only. The table has about 120,000 clones, around 87% seen once. Sample: peripheral blood, taken 28 days after the second AZD1222 dose. The receptors were gathered from an adult who received the AZD1222 COVID-19 vaccine.

This clone turned up a few times. V is TRBV18 and J is TRBJ1-3; D is unclear. Trimming shortened V by 1 base and J by 4 bases, and 8 bases separated the two germline ends. CDR1 is KGHSH, CDR2 LQKENI, per germline. This CDR3 is built from 14 residues. The CDR3 DNA follows: TGTGCCAGCTCACCACAAGACTTGGGAAACACCATATATTTT. This sequence encodes CASSPQDLGNTIYF.

The CDR3 DNA reads TGCGCCAGCAGCTTGGGGGGACAGGGTTCAACTAATGAAAAACTGTTTTTT. Its protein is CASSLGGQGSTNEKLFF. J is TRBJ1-4 and V is TRBV5-1; 9 bases map to TRBD1. Losses at the gene ends were 0 bases for V and 0 bases for J; bases not matched to a gene: 3. Germline V gene sequence: CDR1 SGHRS, CDR2 YFSETQ. The CDR3 totals 17 residues.

This rearrangement joins TRBV9 to TRBJ2-1; D gene ambiguous. Germline V CDR1 and CDR2: SGDLS, YYNGEE. The V and J ends lost 0 bases and 4 bases respectively, with 8 bases between them. This CDR3 is built from 14 residues. CDR3 sequence: CASSVGSGYNEQFF. The DNA for the CDR3 is TGTGCCAGCAGCGTAGGCTCCGGGTACAATGAGCAGTTCTTC.

With respect to this clone: Additional DNA sequences in this sample encode the identical CDR3. The chain recombines TRBV24-1 with TRBJ1-1; D remains unclear. V lost 2 bases and J lost 5, with 8 bases in between. Germline lookup yields CDR1 KGHDR and CDR2 SFDVKD. CDR3 length equals 13 residues. This chain's CDR3 is CATSDSRQTEAFF. The CDR3 DNA sequence: TGTGCCACCAGTGATTCCAGGCAGACTGAAGCTTTCTTT.

This rearrangement joins TRBV19 to TRBJ1-2; weak D call: TRBD1 (5 bases). CDR3 length: 14 amino acids. Germline V gene lookup returns CDR1 LNHDA and CDR2 SQIVND (reference sequence). The ends were cut back, 6 bases at V and 2 bases at J, with 13 bases in the middle. CDR3 in amino acids: CASSPTVRNYGYTF. For the CDR3, the DNA is TGTGCCAGTAGCCCGACAGTTCGCAACTATGGCTACACCTTC. Supplemented by reference TRBV19 and TRBJ1-2, the full variable domain reads DGGITQSPKYLFRKEGQNVTLSCEQNLNHDAMYWYRQDPGQGLRLIYYSQIVNDFQKGDIAEGYSVSREKKESFPLTVTSAQKNPTAFYLCASSPTVRNYGYTFGSGTRLTVV.

The V and J genes are TRBV5-6 and TRBJ1-2; D ambiguous. The germline V and J ends were trimmed by 1 base and 7 bases, with 8 bases remaining between them. CDR3 length: 12 residues. The V gene's germline CDR1 is SGHDT and CDR2 YYEEEE. The CDR3, as DNA: TGTGCCAGCAGCTTGTCCGCGGGTGGCTACACCTTC. Protein sequence: CASSLSAGGYTF. Supplemented by reference TRBV5-6 and TRBJ1-2, the full variable domain reads DAGVTQSPTHLIKTRGQQVTLRCSPKSGHDTVSWYQQALGQGPQFIFQYYEEEERQRGNFPDRFSGHQFPNYSSELNVNALLLGDSALYLCASSLSAGGYTFGSGTRLTVV.

The chain employs TRBV28 and TRBJ1-2; D unresolved. Germline CDR1 and CDR2: MDHEN and SYDVKM. Trimming took off 8 bases at V and 9 bases at J, with 22 bases between the two ends. The CDR3 extends over 14 amino acids. Here the CDR3 DNA reads TGTGCCAGCGCTAACGGCAATCCAATCTCTAGCTACACCTTC. Its translation: CASANGNPISSYTF.

The chain links TRBV6-2 or TRBV6-3 to TRBJ1-6; TRBD1 aligns across 7 bases. V dropped 4 bases and J dropped 7; count of bases not matched to a gene: 7. The CDR3 is 15 amino acids. Germline V lookup: CDR1 MNHEY, CDR2 SVGEGT. CDR3 bases: TGTGCCAGCAGTTCACCGGGACAGTGGAATTCACCCCTCCACTTT. Translated: CASSSPGQWNSPLHF.

The chain carries TRBV11-3 and TRBJ2-3; 7 bases fit TRBD1. CDR1 and CDR2 from the germline V gene are SGHNT and YENEEA. The V gene end was trimmed by 5 bases and the J gene end by 2 bases; junction bases not matched to a gene: 4. The CDR3 sequence is 14 residues long. The CDR3 DNA is TGTGCCAGCAGCCTCACAGGGGACACAGATACGCAGTATTTT. It is translated as CASSLTGDTDTQYF.

The chain recombines TRBV15 with TRBJ1-2, with a weak D call TRBD1 (5 bases). This CDR3 is 15 amino acids long. Germline CDR1 is LNHNV and CDR2 is YYDKDF (reference sequence). The V and J ends lost 2 bases and 4 bases respectively, with 14 bases between them. DNA for the CDR3: TGTGCCACCAGCAGACCAGACCAGGGAGTCTATGGCTACACCTTC. Its translation: CATSRPDQGVYGYTF. The full variable domain, completed using reference TRBV15 and TRBJ1-2, is DAMVIQNPRYQVTQFGKPVTLSCSQTLNHNVMYWYQQKSSQAPKLLFHYYDKDFNNEADTPDNFQSRRPNTSFCFLDIRSPGLGDTAMYLCATSRPDQGVYGYTFGSGTRLTVV.

V usage is TRBV5-4 and J usage is TRBJ1-3; D ambiguous. The CDR3 extends over 13 amino acids. Trimming stripped 1 base from V and 1 base from J, with 3 bases between. Germline V lookup: CDR1 SGHNT, CDR2 YYREEE (reference sequence). The CDR3 nucleotides read TGTGCCAGCAGCTTGTTTTCTGGAAACACCATATATTTT. Its protein product is CASSLFSGNTIYF.

V and J are TRBV19 and TRBJ1-2; perhaps TRBD1 as D (6 bases). CDR3 length equals 14 residues. The germline V and J ends were trimmed by 5 bases and 2 bases, with 12 bases remaining between them. Germline assignment: CDR1 LNHDA and CDR2 SQIVND (reference sequence). The CDR3 loop is CASSGRQDNYGYTF. The CDR3 nucleotides read TGTGCCAGTAGTGGGCGACAGGACAACTATGGCTACACCTTC.

The rearrangement links TRBV7-6 to TRBJ2-1; 7 nucleotides match TRBD1. Germline V gene data show CDR1 as SGHVS and CDR2 as FNYEAQ. The V and J ends lost 4 bases and 6 bases, in that order; junction bases with no gene match: 6. The length of the CDR3 is 14 residues. CDR3 DNA sequence: TGTGCCAGCAGCTCCCACAGGGGTACCAATGAGCAGTTCTTC. Protein product: CASSSHRGTNEQFF.

The chain recombines TRBV7-3 with TRBJ1-1, with unresolved D. The germline V gene has CDR1 SGHTA and CDR2 FQGTGA. The CDR3 covers 13 residues. V lost 5 bases and J lost 7, with 14 bases in between. CDR3 amino acids: CASSPHGSGEAFF. The CDR3 DNA sequence: TGTGCCAGCAGCCCCCACGGCTCTGGTGAAGCTTTCTTT.

The chain employs TRBV6-2 or TRBV6-3 and TRBJ1-6; 11 bases are shared with TRBD1. The CDR3 runs 15 residues. V was pared by 5 bases and J by 9 bases, with 6 bases of the junction left unmatched. The germline V gene encodes CDR1 MNHEY and CDR2 SVGEGT. The CDR3 sequence: CASSKGTGGISPLHF. CDR3 DNA sequence: TGTGCCAGCAGTAAGGGGACAGGGGGTATTTCACCCCTCCACTTT.

The chain links TRBV29-1 to TRBJ1-2, with D possibly being TRBD1 (5 bases). V was cut by 4 bases and J by 4 bases, with 10 bases left in between. The CDR3 contains 12 residues. Germline values: CDR1 SQVTM, CDR2 ANQGSEA. The CDR3 here is CSVGGRGYGYTF. The CDR3 DNA is TGCAGCGTTGGCGGGAGGGGCTATGGCTACACCTTC.

The V call is TRBV6-5, the J call TRBJ2-6; D not certain. Germline V gene lookup returns CDR1 MNHEY and CDR2 SVGAGI. Trimming took off 7 bases at V and 0 bases at J, with 10 bases between the two ends. This CDR3 spans 15 amino acids. The CDR3 nucleotides are TGTGCCAGCATAGGTCTCCGCTCTGGGGCCAACGTCCTGACTTTC. It is translated as CASIGLRSGANVLTF.

This chain uses TRBV2 with TRBJ2-1, with 7 bases aligning to TRBD2. The junction had 7 bases not matched to a gene; V was cut back by 7 bases and J by 4 bases. CDR3 size: 14 residues. Germline V CDR1 and CDR2: SNHLY, FYNNEI. The CDR3 DNA sequence: TGTGCCAGCAACCGCCGGACTAGTTACAATGAGCAGTTCTTC. It is translated as CASNRRTSYNEQFF.

In regard to this clone: The same CDR3 is also encoded by other DNA sequences in this sample. This chain connects TRBV6-5 to TRBJ1-1; perhaps TRBD1 as D (5 bases). The CDR3 totals 13 residues. V lost 2 bases, J lost 5 bases, and 9 bases lay in between. CDR1 is MNHEY and CDR2 is SVGAGI in the germline V gene. The CDR3 DNA is TGTGCCAGCAGTTACAGGTGGGGGACTGAAGCTTTCTTT. This translates into CASSYRWGTEAFF.

This clone was seen only once. DNA of the CDR3: TGTGCCAGCAGCTTGAATAGCAATCAGCCCCAGCATTTT. Translated: CASSLNSNQPQHF. The J gene is TRBJ1-5, the V gene TRBV7-8; no clear D. Germline CDR1 reads SGHVS; CDR2 reads FQNEAQ. The CDR3 loop spans 13 amino acids. The V gene lost 3 bases and the J gene lost 0 bases, with 3 bases spanning the gap.

The V call is TRBV7-2, the J call TRBJ1-2; D not certain. CDR3 size: 13 residues. With 1 base removed from V and 2 bases from J, the gap between germline ends came to 5 bases. CDR1 is SGHTA and CDR2 is FQGNSA in the germline V gene. The CDR3 region is CASSLEANYGYTF. In DNA, the CDR3 is TGTGCCAGCAGCTTAGAAGCGAACTATGGCTACACCTTC.

The V and J genes are TRBV11-2 and TRBJ2-6; TRBD1 agrees at 11 bases. The CDR3 loop spans 17 amino acids. V lost 5 bases, J lost 4 bases, and 7 bases stayed unmatched. Germline CDR1 reads SGHAT; CDR2 reads FQNNGV. For the CDR3, the DNA is TGTGCCAGCAGCACCGGACAGGGGGCGTCCGGGGCCAACGTCCTGACTTTC. Protein product: CASSTGQGASGANVLTF.

The rearrangement joins TRBV5-4 to TRBJ2-6; either TRBD1 or TRBD2 may supply D (5 bases each). The germline V gene has CDR1 SGHNT and CDR2 YYREEE (reference sequence). Trimming took off 2 bases at V and 0 bases at J, with 12 bases between the two ends. The CDR3 has 17 amino acids. The CDR3 protein is CASSLKGRYSGANVLTF. CDR3 in DNA: TGTGCCAGCAGCTTAAAGGGACGGTACTCTGGGGCCAACGTCCTGACTTTC.

The V call is TRBV19, the J call TRBJ1-5; weak D call: TRBD1 (6 bases). The CDR3 is 15 residues long. Germline CDR1 is LNHDA and CDR2 is SQIVND (reference sequence). Trimming shortened V by 0 bases and J by 4 bases, and 10 bases separated the two germline ends. CDR3 DNA sequence: TGTGCCAGTAGTATAGATCTTGGGACAAATCAGCCCCAGCATTTT. This encodes CASSIDLGTNQPQHF.

CDR3 in DNA: TGTGCCAGCAGTGATTCAGGGGCCAACGTCCTGACTTTC. Translated: CASSDSGANVLTF. The chain recombines TRBV6-1 with TRBJ2-6; no definite D call. The CDR3 sequence is 13 residues long. Between the trimmed V and J ends, which lost 3 bases and 4 bases, there was a span of 4 bases. Germline V gene sequence: CDR1 MNHNS, CDR2 SASEGT.

CDR3: CASSLEGWGNTEAFF. The CDR3 coding sequence is TGCGCCAGCAGCCTTGAGGGGTGGGGGAACACTGAAGCTTTCTTT. The chain combines TRBV5-1 with TRBJ1-1; D possibly corresponds to TRBD1 (5 bases). The CDR3 is 15 amino acids. V lost 4 bases and J 1 base, leaving 14 bases between the germline ends. Germline V CDR1 and CDR2: SGHRS, YFSETQ. The full variable domain, in which reference TRBV5-1 and TRBJ1-1 provide the parts outside the CDR3, is KAGVTQTPRYLIKTRGQQVTLSCSPISGHRSVSWYQQTPGQGLQFLFEYFSETQRNKGNFPGRFSGRQFSNSRSEMNVSTLELGDSALYLCASSLEGWGNTEAFFGQGTRLTVV.

This clone was seen only a few times. The V and J genes are TRBV4-3 and TRBJ1-1, with TRBD1 matching 7 bases. V dropped 0 bases and J dropped 3; count of bases not matched to a gene: 10. This CDR3 comprises 17 residues. The V gene's germline CDR1 is LGHNA and CDR2 YSLEER. The CDR3 DNA sequence: TGCGCCAGCAGCCAAGATCTATGGGGCAGGGGGGACACTGAAGCTTTCTTT. This translates into CASSQDLWGRGDTEAFF.

This clone was recorded a few times. The chain employs TRBV15 and TRBJ1-3; 7 bases match TRBD1. Looked up from germline, CDR1 is LNHNV and CDR2 is YYDKDF (reference sequence). The junction had 4 bases not matched to a gene; V was cut back by 8 bases and J by 0 bases. The CDR3 is 14 amino acids. The CDR3 is CATAAGGSGNTIYF. The CDR3, as DNA: TGTGCCACCGCGGCAGGGGGCTCTGGAAACACCATATATTTT.